The rows below give T cell receptor beta chains drawn from one sample of a study of cytomegalovirus exposure and HLA in healthy donors. Libraries were prepared by immunoSEQ multiplex PCR; TCRdb keeps only in-frame clonotypes and omits some of them. The sample includes about 140,000 clones, roughly 75% seen only once; the top ten take 11%. The source material was PBMCs. The receptors derive from a man aged 18 to 29 in good health and CMV-seropositive. Both conserved end residues are part of each CDR3. Fields, in order: CDR3 protein, CDR3 DNA, D gene, J gene, CDR3 length, clone size, V gene. The D gene is left open where the match is weak. Only some rows state a clone size, as once, few, many or a class for expanded clones.

CAISNSGVGQFF TGTGCCATCAGTAACTCAGGGGTAGGGCAGTTCTTC . TRBJ2-1 12 . TRBV10-3
CASTTWGQGTNNYGYTF TGTGCCAGCACCACCTGGGGACAGGGTACGAATAACTATGGCTACACCTTC TRBD1 TRBJ1-2 17 . TRBV28
CASSLIVPGTSGISDQFF TGTGCCAGCAGCCTTATCGTCCCCGGGACTAGCGGGATAAGCGACCAGTTCTTC TRBD2 TRBJ2-1 18 . TRBV27
CASSVDNLNTEAFF TGTGCCAGCAGTGTTGACAACTTGAACACTGAAGCTTTCTTT . TRBJ1-1 14 . TRBV6-1
CATRYANTGELFF TGTGCCACCCGGTACGCGAACACCGGGGAGCTGTTTTTT . TRBJ2-2 13 . TRBV6-5
CASSVGPTTLQNIQYF TGTGCCAGCAGCGTAGGACCGACTACACTCCAAAACATTCAGTACTTC . TRBJ2-4 16 . TRBV9
CAWTPTGGVTEAFF TGTGCCTGGACCCCGACAGGGGGCGTGACTGAAGCTTTCTTT TRBD1 TRBJ1-1 14 . TRBV30
CASSSQGSLANYGYTF TGTGCCAGTAGCTCACAGGGGTCCCTAGCTAACTATGGCTACACCTTC TRBD1 TRBJ1-2 16 . TRBV2
CAWSLQQGRLTEAFF TGTGCCTGGAGCCTACAACAGGGTCGGCTCACTGAAGCTTTCTTT . TRBJ1-1 15 . TRBV30
CASIVRDSGYEQYF TGTGCCAGCATCGTACGGGACAGTGGTTACGAGCAGTACTTC TRBD1 TRBJ2-7 14 few TRBV2
CASSQPDPGTGEPVNQPQHF TGTGCCAGCAGCCAACCTGACCCCGGGACAGGGGAACCTGTCAATCAGCCCCAGCATTTT TRBD1 TRBJ1-5 20 . TRBV4-2
CASSLAATGFFQETQYF TGCGCCAGCAGCTTGGCCGCGACAGGGTTTTTTCAAGAGACCCAGTACTTC TRBD1 TRBJ2-5 17 few TRBV5-1
CASSGLNEQFF TGTGCCAGCAGTGGGCTCAATGAGCAGTTCTTC . TRBJ2-1 11 once TRBV28
CASSGRGVGEQFF TGTGCCAGCAGCGGGAGGGGGGTAGGTGAGCAGTTCTTC . TRBJ2-1 13 . TRBV7-2
CASSPKTGLNTEAFF TGTGCCAGCAGTCCCAAGACAGGGTTGAACACTGAAGCTTTCTTT TRBD1 TRBJ1-1 15 . TRBV7-9
CASSHFDRVNEQFF TGTGCCAGCAGCCACTTCGACAGGGTCAATGAGCAGTTCTTC TRBD1 TRBJ2-1 14 . TRBV9
CASARVGETQYF TGTGCCAGTGCCCGGGTCGGGGAGACCCAGTACTTC . TRBJ2-5 12 . TRBV19
CASSFLGGSGSRSYNEQFF TGTGCCAGCAGCTTTCTAGGGGGTAGCGGGAGTCGGTCCTACAATGAGCAGTTCTTC TRBD2 TRBJ2-1 19 . TRBV7-2
CASTFHRTGREQYF TGTGCCAGCACCTTCCACCGGACAGGGCGCGAGCAGTACTTC TRBD1 TRBJ2-7 14 . TRBV28
CASSTLAGDGTDTQYF TGTGCCAGTAGTACACTAGCGGGAGACGGCACAGATACGCAGTATTTT TRBD2 TRBJ2-3 16 . TRBV19
CASSPRHNQNEQFF TGTGCCAGTAGTCCAAGACATAATCAAAATGAGCAGTTCTTC . TRBJ2-1 14 . TRBV19
CAWRLANTDTQYF TGTGCCTGGAGACTAGCGAACACAGATACGCAGTATTTT TRBD2 TRBJ2-3 13 few TRBV30
CASSVTRSTNTGELFF TGTGCCAGCAGCGTAACGCGATCAACGAACACCGGGGAGCTGTTTTTT . TRBJ2-2 16 . TRBV9
CASSLANSGEQYF TGTGCCAGCAGCTTAGCGAACAGCGGCGAGCAGTACTTC . TRBJ2-7 13 . TRBV7-9
CASHTGTSNYEQYF TGCGCCAGCCATACCGGGACTAGCAATTACGAGCAGTACTTC TRBD2 TRBJ2-7 14 . TRBV5-1
CASSQGVNTEAFF TGTGCCAGCAGTCAGGGGGTGAACACTGAAGCTTTCTTT TRBD1 TRBJ1-1 13 . TRBV7-9
CASSSRVTEQFF TGTGCCAGCAGCTCCCGGGTAACCGAGCAGTTCTTC . TRBJ2-1 12 . TRBV7-2
CASSFRGLAVDTQYF TGTGCCAGCAGTTTTAGGGGACTAGCGGTCGATACGCAGTATTTT TRBD2 TRBJ2-3 15 . TRBV27
CASHRTTEAFF TGTGCCAGCCACAGGACGACCGAAGCTTTCTTT . TRBJ1-1 11 . TRBV2
CANQPGQPNEKLFF TGCGCCAACCAACCGGGACAGCCTAATGAAAAACTGTTTTTT TRBD1 TRBJ1-4 14 . TRBV23-1
CASSKYLRDRITDTQYF TGTGCCAGCAGCAAATATCTCCGGGACAGGATCACAGATACGCAGTATTTT TRBD1 TRBJ2-3 17 . TRBV7-9
CSVESIQGGGGELFF TGCAGCGTTGAGTCAATACAGGGGGGAGGCGGGGAGCTGTTTTTT TRBD1 TRBJ2-2 15 . TRBV29-1
CSVTGATNEKLFF TGCAGCGTGACAGGGGCAACTAATGAAAAACTGTTTTTT TRBD1 TRBJ1-4 13 . TRBV29-1
CASSDDGQNDYGYTF TGTGCCAGCAGCGATGACGGACAGAATGACTATGGCTACACCTTC . TRBJ1-2 15 once TRBV5-4
CASSLDQYNEQFF TGTGCCAGCAGCTTAGATCAGTACAATGAGCAGTTCTTC . TRBJ2-1 13 . TRBV7-2
CASAAGAKNIQYF TGTGCCAGCGCGGCGGGAGCCAAAAACATTCAGTACTTC . TRBJ2-4 13 once TRBV27
CASRAVLTEAFF TGTGCCAGCAGGGCGGTCCTCACCGAGGCTTTCTTT . TRBJ1-1 12 . TRBV6-6
CASSQRVAVLYNEQFF TGCGCCAGCAGCCAACGAGTAGCTGTCCTGTACAATGAGCAGTTCTTC . TRBJ2-1 16 . TRBV4-1
CASSEPRGLGNTEAFF TGTGCCAGCAGTGAGCCCAGGGGGCTGGGGAACACTGAAGCTTTCTTT TRBD1 TRBJ1-1 16 few TRBV25-1
CARGTGQGYTF TGCGCCAGGGGGACAGGGCAAGGCTACACCTTC TRBD1 TRBJ1-2 11 few TRBV10-1
CASRLSGGSYEQYF TGTGCCAGCAGACTTAGCGGGGGGTCCTACGAGCAGTACTTC TRBD2 TRBJ2-7 14 . TRBV27
CASSPSVREQYF TGTGCCAGCAGCCCCAGTGTTCGCGAGCAGTACTTC . TRBJ2-7 12 . TRBV7-9
CASSYRGGQPQHF TGTGCCAGCAGTTACAGGGGAGGTCAGCCCCAGCATTTT . TRBJ1-5 13 . TRBV6-5
CASSKFSGFNQPQHF TGTGCCAGCAGCAAATTTTCAGGATTCAATCAGCCCCAGCATTTT . TRBJ1-5 15 . TRBV21-1
CSVWDLDRVWDGYTF TGCAGCGTTTGGGATTTGGACAGGGTGTGGGATGGCTACACCTTC TRBD1 TRBJ1-2 15 once TRBV29-1
CASSIAPIAYNEQFF TGTGCCAGTAGTATAGCGCCTATAGCCTACAATGAGCAGTTCTTC . TRBJ2-1 15 . TRBV19
CASSPLGLPWDEQYF TGTGCCAGCTCACCACTGGGGCTCCCTTGGGACGAGCAGTACTTC . TRBJ2-7 15 . TRBV18
CASGNGLETQYF TGTGCCAGTGGCAATGGCTTGGAGACCCAGTACTTC . TRBJ2-5 12 few TRBV19
CASSLGPSQGNEQFF TGTGCCAGCAGCTTAGGACCAAGCCAGGGCAATGAGCAGTTCTTC . TRBJ2-1 15 . TRBV7-3
CASSKLPGLGSGDTQYF TGTGCCAGCAGCAAACTTCCGGGACTAGGGAGTGGAGATACGCAGTATTTT TRBD2 TRBJ2-3 17 many TRBV7-9
CASDGTKHYGYTF TGTGCCAGCGATGGGACAAAACACTATGGCTACACCTTC . TRBJ1-2 13 . TRBV6-4
CASSQDRLNTEAFF TGTGCCAGCTCCCAAGACAGGTTGAACACTGAAGCTTTCTTT . TRBJ1-1 14 . TRBV18
CASSETAAGINTGELFF TGTGCCAGCAGTGAGACCGCCGCGGGGATTAACACCGGGGAGCTGTTTTTT . TRBJ2-2 17 . TRBV6-1
CASSQVERASNSPLHF TGTGCCAGCAGCCAAGTTGAGAGAGCATCAAATTCACCCCTCCACTTT . TRBJ1-6 16 . TRBV4-2
CASSFDRGREPGYEQYF TGCGCCAGCAGCTTTGACAGGGGGCGGGAACCGGGCTACGAGCAGTACTTC TRBD1 TRBJ2-7 17 . TRBV5-1